This T cell receptor (beta chain) was found in a study of a mutant IDH1 vaccine in newly diagnosed glioma. The study, taken as a whole, reports: Pseudoprogression appeared independent of alterations in top peripheral clonotypes. Evidence of vaccine-induced immune responses was documented in approximately 93% of patients.

As for time point: baseline, week 1 (first vaccination visit). Sample treatment: pre-vaccination baseline after standard-of-care therapy. Details on this clone: Its antigen is not identified.

Some clones are missing from TCRdb's copy, which holds only in-frame ones; the method was immunoSEQ multiplex PCR. The table includes fewer than 85,000 clones, 80% to 90% detected once. The receptor was derived from a man younger than 40 with glioma. The specimen comprised PBMCs, sampled from a glioma patient treated with radiotherapy, temozolomide or both.

As DNA, the CDR3 is TGTGCCAGCAGTGAGGGGGAGACAGATACGCAGTATTTT. Amino acid sequence: CASSEGETDTQYF. The J gene is TRBJ2-3, the V gene TRBV2; TRBD1 or TRBD2 may be the D gene (5 bases each). The CDR3 is 13 residues long. Trimming left V 3 bases short and J 3 bases short, with 7 bases between. Per the germline V gene, CDR1 is SNHLY and CDR2 is FYNNEI.